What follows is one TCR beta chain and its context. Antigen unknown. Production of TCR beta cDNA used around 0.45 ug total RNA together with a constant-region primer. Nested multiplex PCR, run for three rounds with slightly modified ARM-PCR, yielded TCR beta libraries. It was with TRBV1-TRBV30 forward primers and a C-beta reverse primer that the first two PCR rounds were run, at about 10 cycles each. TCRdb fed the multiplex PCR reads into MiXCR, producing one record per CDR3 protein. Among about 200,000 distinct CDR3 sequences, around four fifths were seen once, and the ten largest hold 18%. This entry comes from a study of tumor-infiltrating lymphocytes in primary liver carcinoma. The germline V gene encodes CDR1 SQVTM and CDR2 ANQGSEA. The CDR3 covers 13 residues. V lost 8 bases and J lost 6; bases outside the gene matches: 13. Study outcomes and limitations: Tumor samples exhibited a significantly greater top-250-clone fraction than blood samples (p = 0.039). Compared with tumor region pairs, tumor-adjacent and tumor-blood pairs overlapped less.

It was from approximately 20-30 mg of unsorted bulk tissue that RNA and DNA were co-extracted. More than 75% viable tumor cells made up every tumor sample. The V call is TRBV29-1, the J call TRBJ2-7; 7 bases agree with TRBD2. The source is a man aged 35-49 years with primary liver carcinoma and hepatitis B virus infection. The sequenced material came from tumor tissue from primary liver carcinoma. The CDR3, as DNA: TGCAGCTTTCAATCTAGGGGAGGGCGCGAGCAGTACGTC. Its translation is CSFQSRGGREQYV.